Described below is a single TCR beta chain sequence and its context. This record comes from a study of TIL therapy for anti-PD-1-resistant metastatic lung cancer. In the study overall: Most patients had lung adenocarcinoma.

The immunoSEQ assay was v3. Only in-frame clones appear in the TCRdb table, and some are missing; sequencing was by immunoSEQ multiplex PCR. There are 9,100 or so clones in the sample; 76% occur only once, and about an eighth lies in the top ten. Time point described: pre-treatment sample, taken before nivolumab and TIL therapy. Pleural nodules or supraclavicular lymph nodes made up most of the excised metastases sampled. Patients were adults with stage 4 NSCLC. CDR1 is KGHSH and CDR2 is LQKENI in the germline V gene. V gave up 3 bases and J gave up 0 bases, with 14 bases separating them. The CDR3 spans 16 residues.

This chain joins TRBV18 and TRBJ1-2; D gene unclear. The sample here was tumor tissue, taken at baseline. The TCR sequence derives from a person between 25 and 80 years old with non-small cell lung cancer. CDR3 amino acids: CASSPSDFLSNYGYTF. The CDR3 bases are TGTGCCAGCTCACCCTCGGACTTCCTCTCTAACTATGGCTACACCTTC.